This is a list of T cell receptor beta chains from one sample in a study of blood T cell repertoires in COVID-19. Repertoires were generated with immunoSEQ multiplex PCR, while TCRdb's copy carries only in-frame clones and drops some. The sample comprises 30,000 to 50,000 clones, roughly 85% of which are singletons, and about 9.3% rests with the top ten. The sequencing input was peripheral blood. The receptors originated from a human donor in a cohort sampled during active COVID-19. Both conserved end residues are part of each CDR3. The D gene is left open where the match is weak. Size values are once, few and many counts, or a class for expanded clones, and some rows have none.

d_gene: TRBD2; v_gene: TRBV3-1/TRBV3-2; abundance: -; j_gene: TRBJ2-2; CDR3nt: TGTGCCAGCAGCCAAGTTAGCGGGGGGGCCGGGGGCACCGGGGAGCTGTTTTTT; CDR3aa: CASSQVSGGAGGTGELFF
d_gene: -; v_gene: TRBV3-1/TRBV3-2; abundance: -; j_gene: TRBJ1-4; CDR3nt: TGTGCCAGCAGCCCGCGGGGCTCTGCTGAAAAACTGTTTTTT; CDR3aa: CASSPRGSAEKLFF
d_gene: TRBD1; v_gene: TRBV6-6; abundance: -; j_gene: TRBJ2-7; CDR3nt: TGTGCCAGCAGTCAATCGGGACAGGGGGTTTCTTCCTACGAGCAGTACTTC; CDR3aa: CASSQSGQGVSSYEQYF
d_gene: -; v_gene: TRBV10-3; abundance: -; j_gene: TRBJ2-5; CDR3nt: TGTGCCATCAGTGAGTCGGGGGGTCCTTGGGAGACCCAGTACTTC; CDR3aa: CAISESGGPWETQYF
d_gene: -; v_gene: TRBV11-2; abundance: -; j_gene: TRBJ2-1; CDR3nt: TGTGCCAGCAGCTTAGACAGGGACAATGAGCAGTTCTTC; CDR3aa: CASSLDRDNEQFF
d_gene: -; v_gene: TRBV9; abundance: -; j_gene: TRBJ1-1; CDR3nt: TGTGCCAGCAGCCTCGGCTGGCAGGATGTTCATGAAGCTTTCTTT; CDR3aa: CASSLGWQDVHEAFF
d_gene: -; v_gene: TRBV4-1; abundance: -; j_gene: TRBJ1-1; CDR3nt: TGCGCCAGCAGCCAAGATCGGCAGACGGGTGAAGCTTTCTTT; CDR3aa: CASSQDRQTGEAFF
d_gene: -; v_gene: TRBV30; abundance: few; j_gene: TRBJ1-1; CDR3nt: TGTGCCTGGAGTGTAACCGCCGGCACTGAAGCTTTCTTT; CDR3aa: CAWSVTAGTEAFF
d_gene: TRBD1; v_gene: TRBV5-1; abundance: -; j_gene: TRBJ1-2; CDR3nt: TGCGCCAGCAGGGTTACGACAGGGTTGGACTATGGCTACACCTTC; CDR3aa: CASRVTTGLDYGYTF
d_gene: TRBD1; v_gene: TRBV6-2/TRBV6-3; abundance: -; j_gene: TRBJ1-2; CDR3nt: TGTGCCAGCAGCAACCGGGACAGGGATTACTATGGCTACACCTTC; CDR3aa: CASSNRDRDYYGYTF
d_gene: -; v_gene: TRBV7-9; abundance: once; j_gene: TRBJ1-1; CDR3nt: TGTGCCAGCAGTCCCCCATCCGGGGGGCACACTGAAGCTTTCTTT; CDR3aa: CASSPPSGGHTEAFF
d_gene: TRBD1; v_gene: TRBV5-4; abundance: -; j_gene: TRBJ2-2; CDR3nt: TGTGCCAGCAGCTTGGCGGGACAGGGGAACACCGGGGAGCTGTTTTTT; CDR3aa: CASSLAGQGNTGELFF
d_gene: TRBD2; v_gene: TRBV9; abundance: -; j_gene: TRBJ2-5; CDR3nt: TGTGCCAGCAGCGTAGACGGGAGGGCCCAAGAGACCCAGTACTTC; CDR3aa: CASSVDGRAQETQYF
d_gene: TRBD1; v_gene: TRBV2; abundance: -; j_gene: TRBJ1-2; CDR3nt: TGTGCCAGCAGTGCCAGAAGACAGGGTGTTTATGGCTACACCTTC; CDR3aa: CASSARRQGVYGYTF
d_gene: -; v_gene: TRBV11-2; abundance: few; j_gene: TRBJ2-1; CDR3nt: TGTGCCAGCAGCTCCGCGGGCAGGGGAGACCCTCCCCTATACAATGAGCAGTTCTTC; CDR3aa: CASSSAGRGDPPLYNEQFF
d_gene: TRBD1; v_gene: TRBV12-3/TRBV12-4; abundance: -; j_gene: TRBJ1-1; CDR3nt: TGTGCCAGCAGACGACAGGGAGGCACTGAAGCTTTCTTT; CDR3aa: CASRRQGGTEAFF
d_gene: -; v_gene: TRBV6-2/TRBV6-3; abundance: -; j_gene: TRBJ1-4; CDR3nt: TGTGCCAGCAGTTATGGAGGGCCAATAAGTTCGGAAAAACTGTTTTTT; CDR3aa: CASSYGGPISSEKLFF
d_gene: -; v_gene: TRBV6-5; abundance: -; j_gene: TRBJ2-7; CDR3nt: TGTGCCAGCAGCTTGACTAGCTCCTACGAGCAGTACTTC; CDR3aa: CASSLTSSYEQYF
d_gene: -; v_gene: TRBV3-1/TRBV3-2; abundance: -; j_gene: TRBJ2-1; CDR3nt: TGTGCCAGCAGCCAAGATCTACTAGCCGAGAGGAATGAGCAGTTCTTC; CDR3aa: CASSQDLLAERNEQFF